The 11 T cell receptor beta chains in this list originate from one sample, sequenced in a study of human T cells and chemical hapten exposure. Time point indicated: pre-sensitization, week 0. Noted treatment: therapeutic diphenylcyclopropenone sensitization with weekly scalp DPC. TCRdb reanalysed the RACE reads using MiXCR and keeps one entry per CDR3 protein. This sample has more than 250,000 distinct CDR3 sequences, with 7% to 10% found just once. The starting material was whole blood, obtained in connection with sensitization to the hapten diphenylcyclopropenone (DPC). Receptor source: a middle-aged woman with alopecia areata. Some clones in this sample may be carry-over from other donors' samples.

This clonotype was seen at least ten times. The chain recombines TRBV7-2 with TRBJ1-1; tentative D call: TRBD1 (5 bases). The V end lost 8 bases, the J end lost 5 bases, and 12 bases lay between the germline ends. The CDR3 length is 12 residues. Germline-derived CDR1 and CDR2 are SGHTA and FQGNSA. CDR3 nucleotides: TGTGCCAGCGGAAGGGGAGGGACTGAAGCTTTCTTT. It translates to CASGRGGTEAFF.

In this sample, this clonotype turned up many times. The chain links TRBV6-2 or TRBV6-3 to TRBJ2-5; possible D gene TRBD2, 5 bases. Germline V lookup: CDR1 MNHEY, CDR2 SVGEGT. CDR3 length equals 14 residues. V was trimmed by 2 bases and J by 7 bases, leaving 14 bases between them. CDR3: CASSYGGSLATQYF. In DNA, the CDR3 is TGTGCCAGCAGTTACGGTGGGAGCCTCGCGACCCAGTACTTC.

The rearrangement links TRBV28 to TRBJ2-7, with D perhaps matching TRBD1 or TRBD2 (6 bases each). With 8 bases removed from V and 3 bases from J, the gap between germline ends came to 14 bases. This CDR3 spans 13 amino acids. Germline CDR1 reads MDHEN; CDR2 reads SYDVKM. The CDR3 sequence is CASGGRVIYEQYF. CDR3 nucleotide sequence: TGTGCCAGCGGGGGGCGGGTTATCTACGAGCAGTACTTC.

This clonotype has only a few counts. The chain uses TRBV4-1 and TRBJ2-1; TRBD2 agrees at 14 bases. V lost 4 bases and J lost 8; bases outside the gene matches: 7. Germline lookup yields CDR1 MGHRA and CDR2 YSYEKL. The CDR3 loop spans 16 amino acids. Written as DNA, the CDR3 is TGCGCCAGCAGCCCTCCTGGGACTAGCGGGAGCTATGAGCAGTTCTTC. Translation: CASSPPGTSGSYEQFF.

V is TRBV7-2 and J is TRBJ2-7, with D tentatively TRBD1 (6 bases). Germline V gene sequence: CDR1 SGHTA, CDR2 FQGNSA. The CDR3 extends over 15 amino acids. V lost 6 bases and J 0 bases, leaving 15 bases between the germline ends. As DNA, the CDR3 is TGTGCCAGCAGTCAGGCCGGGACAACCTCCTACGAGCAGTACTTC. Translating gives CASSQAGTTSYEQYF.

There are a few counts of this clonotype. The rearrangement joins TRBV13 to TRBJ1-1; 9 bases map to TRBD1. The CDR3 contains 17 residues. Germline V lookup: CDR1 PRHDT, CDR2 FYEKMQ (reference sequence). The V and J ends lost 5 bases and 2 bases, in that order; junction bases with no gene match: 12. CDR3 sequence: CASSEKNRGPDNTEAFF. CDR3 DNA: TGTGCCAGCAGCGAGAAGAACAGGGGGCCCGATAACACTGAAGCTTTCTTT.

This chain links TRBV5-5 with TRBJ2-3; D possibly corresponds to TRBD2 (7 bases). CDR1 and CDR2 from the germline V gene are SGHKS and YYEKEE (reference sequence). This CDR3 is built from 15 residues. V was clipped by 4 bases and J by 0 bases, with 12 bases between them. CDR3 nucleotide sequence: TGTGCCAGCAGCCCTGGGGGGGCTAGCACAGATACGCAGTATTTT. It is translated as CASSPGGASTDTQYF. The variable domain in full, completed from reference TRBV5-5 and TRBJ2-3, reads DAGVTQSPTHLIKTRGQQVTLRCSPISGHKSVSWYQQVLGQGPQFIFQYYEKEERGRGNFPDRFSARQFPNYSSELNVNALLLGDSALYLCASSPGGASTDTQYFGPGTRLTVL.

The genes are TRBV6-5 and TRBJ1-2, with D possibly matching TRBD1 (5 bases). V was trimmed by 6 bases and J by 2 bases, leaving 13 bases between them. CDR3 length: 14 residues. The germline V gene has CDR1 MNHEY and CDR2 SVGAGI. The CDR3, as DNA: TGTGCCAGCAGCCTCAATACAGGCAACTATGGCTACACCTTC. It is translated as CASSLNTGNYGYTF.

This clonotype was seen a few times. The chain uses TRBV9 and TRBJ2-7; 10 bases line up with TRBD1. V was clipped by 2 bases and J by 3 bases; unmatched bases: 5. Germline lookup yields CDR1 SGDLS and CDR2 YYNGEE. CDR3 length: 15 residues. DNA for the CDR3: TGTGCCAGCAGCGTTATGGACAGGGGGTTCTACGAGCAGTACTTC. Amino acids: CASSVMDRGFYEQYF.

In this sample, this clonotype turned up many times. V is TRBV7-8 and J is TRBJ2-5; 7 nucleotides line up with TRBD2. CDR3 size: 16 residues. The V segment lost 5 bases and the J segment 4 bases; nucleotides outside the gene matches: 13. Germline V gives CDR1 SGHVS, CDR2 FQNEAQ. This chain's CDR3 is CASSETSGGGLETQYF. The CDR3 region has the DNA TGTGCCAGCAGCGAGACCAGTGGCGGGGGTTTAGAGACCCAGTACTTC.

This clonotype was counted a few times. The CDR3 DNA reads as TGTGCCAGCAGTTTAATCGATGCGGTCACCTTC. Its translation is CASSLIDAVTF. The J gene is TRBJ1-2, the V gene TRBV28, with D hard to call. Trimming stripped 2 bases from V and 13 bases from J, with 11 bases between. Germline loops: CDR1 MDHEN, CDR2 SYDVKM. This CDR3 has 11 amino acids.